What follows are 10 T cell receptor beta chains derived from one specimen sequenced in a study of blood T cell repertoires in COVID-19. Generated by immunoSEQ multiplex PCR, the TCRdb table keeps only in-frame clones and is missing some. The data hold 280,000 or so clones, with roughly 85% observed a single time. The specimen was PBMCs or T cells enriched from blood (not recorded which). Receptors originate from a woman between 50 and 59 years old who had recovered from COVID-19.

The CDR3 protein is CASSLGVGSDTQYF. The CDR3 nucleotides are TGCGCCAGCAGCTTGGGGGTGGGCTCAGATACGCAGTATTTT. This rearrangement joins TRBV5-1 to TRBJ2-3; unclear D gene. V lost 0 bases, J lost 4 bases, and 9 bases lay in between. The germline CDR1 and CDR2 sequences are SGHRS and YFSETQ. The CDR3 is made up of 14 amino acids.

The chain is built from TRBV7-2 and TRBJ2-7, with 12 positions matching TRBD2. Germline loops: CDR1 SGHTA, CDR2 FQGNSA. V dropped 5 bases and J dropped 6; count of bases not matched to a gene: 8. The CDR3 spans 15 residues. The CDR3 loop reads CASSPRTSGTPEQYF. Here the CDR3 DNA reads TGTGCCAGCAGCCCAAGGACTAGCGGGACACCCGAGCAGTACTTC. Variable domain in full (rest from reference TRBV7-2 and TRBJ2-7): GAGVSQSPSNKVTEKGKDVELRCDPISGHTALYWYRQSLGQGLEFLIYFQGNSAPDKSGLPSDRFSAERTGGSVSTLTIQRTQQEDSAVYLCASSPRTSGTPEQYFGPGTRLTVT.

V is TRBV7-8 and J is TRBJ2-5; the D gene is possibly TRBD2 (6 bases). Germline V CDR1 and CDR2: SGHVS, FQNEAQ. This CDR3 comprises 11 residues. The CDR3 DNA reads as TGTGCAGGACTATACCAAGAGACCCAGTACTTC. Protein product: CAGLYQETQYF.

The chain joins TRBV5-1 to TRBJ2-7; TRBD2 might be the D (5 bases). The V and J ends lost 5 bases and 7 bases respectively, with 19 bases between them. The CDR3 is 14 residues long. From germline, CDR1 is SGHRS and CDR2 YFSETQ. This CDR3 reads CASRKDWLTGEQYF. CDR3 coding DNA: TGCGCCAGCAGAAAAGACTGGCTAACGGGGGAGCAGTACTTC.

This clone was observed a single time. The chain couples TRBV7-8 to TRBJ1-1; TRBD1 matches 10 bases. V lost 10 bases, J lost 7 bases, and 9 bases stayed unmatched. The CDR3 is made up of 13 amino acids. CDR1 is SGHVS, CDR2 FQNEAQ, per germline. This CDR3 reads CATSPGQGLEAFF. The CDR3 DNA sequence: TGTGCCACCTCTCCGGGACAGGGGCTTGAAGCTTTCTTT.

The gene calls are TRBV19 and TRBJ2-7, with TRBD1 matching 8 bases. Losses at the gene ends were 4 bases for V and 0 bases for J; bases not matched to a gene: 2. The CDR3 covers 14 residues. The germline CDR1 and CDR2 sequences are LNHDA and SQIVND (reference sequence). DNA of the CDR3: TGTGCCAGTAGTAGTACAGGGGGCTCCTACGAGCAGTACTTC. Translated, it gives CASSSTGGSYEQYF. Full variable domain (missing parts from reference TRBV19 and TRBJ2-7): DGGITQSPKYLFRKEGQNVTLSCEQNLNHDAMYWYRQDPGQGLRLIYYSQIVNDFQKGDIAEGYSVSREKKESFPLTVTSAQKNPTAFYLCASSSTGGSYEQYFGPGTRLTVT.

The V call is TRBV15, the J call TRBJ1-4; possible D gene TRBD1, 5 bases. The germline V gene has CDR1 LNHNV and CDR2 YYDKDF (reference sequence). Trimming removed 0 bases from V and 7 bases from J, with 9 bases in between. This CDR3 spans 14 amino acids. The CDR3 reads CATSRDQGSEKLFF. In nucleotides, the CDR3 is TGTGCCACCAGCAGAGATCAGGGTAGTGAAAAACTGTTTTTT. Combining the CDR3 with reference TRBV15 and TRBJ1-4 gives the whole variable domain DAMVIQNPRYQVTQFGKPVTLSCSQTLNHNVMYWYQQKSSQAPKLLFHYYDKDFNNEADTPDNFQSRRPNTSFCFLDIRSPGLGDTAMYLCATSRDQGSEKLFFGSGTQLSVL.

The chain links TRBV20-1 to TRBJ2-1, with 7 nucleotides matching TRBD1. CDR1 DFQATT and CDR2 SNEGSKA come from the germline V gene (reference sequence). Trimming at V came to 3 bases and at J to 7 bases, leaving 6 bases not matched to a gene. The CDR3 extends over 13 amino acids. CDR3 DNA sequence: TGCAGTGCTAGTTGGACAGGAAAGAATGAGCAGTTCTTC. Translated: CSASWTGKNEQFF.

The CDR3 DNA reads TGTGCCAGCAGCTTAGGGCGGGGGGCGAGCAATCAGCCCCAGCATTTT. Its translation: CASSLGRGASNQPQHF. The chain combines TRBV7-8 with TRBJ1-5; D is possibly TRBD1 (6 bases). V was shortened by 1 base and J by 1 base, with 11 bases between the two germline ends. The CDR3 is 16 residues long. Germline CDR1 and CDR2: SGHVS and FQNEAQ.

There are a few counts of this clone. The V and J genes are TRBV6-5 and TRBJ2-7; D unresolved. CDR3 length equals 13 residues. The V end was cut by 4 bases, the J end by 6 bases, with 13 bases between. Germline loops: CDR1 MNHEY, CDR2 SVGAGI. CDR3 sequence reads: CASSFRLDGEQYF. In DNA form, the CDR3 reads TGTGCCAGCAGTTTCCGTCTAGATGGCGAGCAGTACTTC.